This T cell receptor (beta chain) was documented in a study of T cell clonotyping in hematopoietic cell transplantation. Study background: Recipient samples before transplant were obtained post-cytoreduction.

Concerning this clone itself: Its antigen is undetermined.

Notes on the study in general: Without cell sorting, CD4 versus CD8 contributions remain unresolved. Recipient TCR diversity dropped after transplant; expanded clonotypes rose from day 30 to 180. Few recipient clonotypes overlapped donors; over 95% were de novo at given depth.

Libraries were prepared by immunoSEQ multiplex PCR; TCRdb keeps only in-frame clonotypes and omits some of them. The sample shows about 28,000 clones, roughly 91% of them seen only once. The CDR3 is made up of 13 amino acids. The germline CDR1 and CDR2 sequences are SGHTA and FQGNSA. The V and J ends lost 3 bases and 6 bases respectively, with 10 bases between them. Time point here: recipient sample about 28 days before transplant, after cytoreduction. The chain recombines TRBV7-2 with TRBJ2-3, with a possible D match to TRBD2 (6 bases). The TCR sequence derives from a man aged 45 to 65 with acute myeloid leukemia. Some clones in this sample may be carry-over from other donors' samples. The source was peripheral blood mononuclear cells, collected before stem cell transplant. This CDR3 is CASSFTRGDTQYF. CDR3 nucleotide sequence: TGTGCCAGCAGCTTTACCCGGGGGGATACGCAGTATTTT.